This TCR gamma chain was sequenced during a study of Vδ1+ human thymocytes. Whole-study results and caveats: Thymic TRG and TRD repertoires appeared highly polyclonal.

Sequences come from RNA converted to cDNA by reverse transcription. Multiplex PCR used pooled V-gene forward primers and a constant-region reverse primer to amplify CDR3s. TCRdb made new clone calls on the multiplex PCR reads using CATT. The table has tens of thousands of gamma-chain clones, around 20% seen once. In the case of this clone: Its antigen is not known. Other DNA sequences in this sample translate to the same CDR3.

The junction had 6 bases not matched to a gene; V was cut back by 0 bases and J by 10 bases. CDR1 is VINAFY, CDR2 YDVSNSKD, per germline. The CDR3 contains 12 residues. Sequenced material: Vdelta1+ gamma-delta thymocytes from the thymus. Subset: FACS-sorted CD3+ TCRalphabeta- TCRVdelta1+ TCRVdelta2- thymocytes. The receptor comes from a girl less than two years old who had congenital heart surgery. The rearrangement joins TRGV5 to TRGJ1 or TRGJ2. CDR3 amino acids: CATWDRPEKKLF. CDR3 in DNA: TGTGCCACCTGGGACAGGCCGGAAAAGAAACTCTTT.